A selection of T cell receptor beta chains follows, all from one sample in a study of blood T cell repertoires in COVID-19. TCRdb's copy holds only in-frame clones and misses some; the assay was immunoSEQ multiplex PCR. The table has about 140,000 clones, about 80% seen once. Sequenced material: peripheral blood. The receptors stem from a woman in her fifties or sixties with acute or convalescent COVID-19. Each CDR3 is given with its conserved first and last residue. Fields, in order: clone size, V gene, D gene, J gene, CDR3 DNA, CDR3 protein. The D gene is left open where the match is weak. Rows may omit the clone size; those that give it use once, few, many or a size class.

>-|TRBV28|-|TRBJ2-7
TGTGCCAGCAGTTATTCCGGGGAGACCTACGAGCAGTACTTC
CASSYSGETYEQYF
>-|TRBV10-1|TRBD1|TRBJ2-2
TGCGCCACCTCAGGGGGCGCGGGCACCGGGGAGCTGTTTTTT
CATSGGAGTGELFF
>-|TRBV5-4|-|TRBJ1-3
TGTGCCAGCAGCTTGGACGCAGGGGCTGGAAACACCATATATTTT
CASSLDAGAGNTIYF
>-|TRBV9|-|TRBJ2-2
TGTGCCAGCAGCGTAGATTCAGGGGCCGCCGGGGAGCTGTTTTTT
CASSVDSGAAGELFF
>-|TRBV10-3|-|TRBJ2-5
TGTGCCACCCAGGAGGCGCAAGAGACCCAGTACTTC
CATQEAQETQYF
>-|TRBV7-6|-|TRBJ2-2
TGTGCCAGCACCGATTCCCGGGGCGGGGAGCTGTTTTTT
CASTDSRGGELFF
>-|TRBV9|TRBD2|TRBJ2-3
TGTGCCAGCAGCGAGAACCCCTCTAGCGGGCGAGTGCGGGATACGCAGTATTTT
CASSENPSSGRVRDTQYF
>-|TRBV4-1|-|TRBJ2-5
TGCGCCAGCAGCCAAGGGGGGGGCAGGGAGGAACAAGAGACCCAGTACTTC
CASSQGGGREEQETQYF
>-|TRBV7-9|TRBD2|TRBJ2-4
TGTGCCAGCAGTGGGGGGGAACCCAAAAACATTCAGTACTTC
CASSGGEPKNIQYF
>-|TRBV28|TRBD2|TRBJ2-1
TGTGCCAGCAGCCCCGCACTAGCGGGAGGGCGCCATGAGCAGTTCTTC
CASSPALAGGRHEQFF
>-|TRBV10-3|TRBD1|TRBJ1-3
TGTGCCATCAGTGAGACCGAACAGGGGGAGTCGAGAAACACCATATATTTT
CAISETEQGESRNTIYF
>-|TRBV5-6|TRBD1|TRBJ2-2
TGTGCCAGCAGCCCGGGACAGGGGCTTTCCACCGGGGAGCTGTTTTTT
CASSPGQGLSTGELFF
>-|TRBV3-1/TRBV3-2|-|TRBJ1-2
TGTGCCAGCAGTGGGGAGGGGAGAGGTGGCTACACCTTC
CASSGEGRGGYTF
>-|TRBV28|TRBD1|TRBJ2-5
TGTGCCAGCAGCTCGGCCAGGGGGCGCGGAGAGACCCAGTACTTC
CASSSARGRGETQYF
>once|TRBV5-5|TRBD2|TRBJ2-7
TGTGCCAGCAGTCTTCGACTAGCGGGAGGCTTCGCCTACGAGCAGTACTTC
CASSLRLAGGFAYEQYF
>many|TRBV15|-|TRBJ2-7
TGTGCCACCAGCAGGGTTAGGGGTACCTACGAGCAGTACTTC
CATSRVRGTYEQYF
>-|TRBV10-3|TRBD1|TRBJ1-1
TGTGCCATCTCGCCAGGACAGGGTTTCACTGAAGCTTTCTTT
CAISPGQGFTEAFF
>once|TRBV10-3|-|TRBJ1-2
TGTGCCATCAGTGAGTCGATGGGACTGCTAAGCTATGGCTACACCTTC
CAISESMGLLSYGYTF
>-|TRBV2|TRBD1|TRBJ1-2
TGTGCCAGCAGTAGGTTTGTGGGACAGACCTTATATGGCTACACCTTC
CASSRFVGQTLYGYTF
>-|TRBV13|TRBD1|TRBJ1-6
TGTGCCAGCAGTGTGGACAGGGGTAATTCACCCCTCCACTTT
CASSVDRGNSPLHF
>-|TRBV29-1|-|TRBJ1-2
TGCAGCGTTGAGGCAGGGAATCTAGCTAACTATGGCTACACCTTC
CSVEAGNLANYGYTF
>-|TRBV10-1|-|TRBJ1-5
TGCGCCAGCAGTGAGTCTCGAGGGCAGCCCCAGCATTTT
CASSESRGQPQHF
>-|TRBV3-1/TRBV3-2|-|TRBJ1-3
TGTGCCAGCAGCCCGGGCTCTGGAAACACCATATATTTT
CASSPGSGNTIYF
>few|TRBV11-3|-|TRBJ2-2
TGTGCCAGCAGCGTCGGGACATACACCGGGGAGCTGTTTTTT
CASSVGTYTGELFF
>-|TRBV2|TRBD2|TRBJ2-1
TGTGCCAGCTCGTCGGCTAGCGGGGGGAAGGGGCTCAGCTCCTACAATGAGCAGTTCTTC
CASSSASGGKGLSSYNEQFF
>-|TRBV24-1|-|TRBJ2-7
TGTGCCACCAGATTCAAGACGGACTTACCCTACGAGCAGTACTTC
CATRFKTDLPYEQYF
>-|TRBV3-1/TRBV3-2|TRBD1|TRBJ1-1
TGTGCCAGCAGCTCCGGGACAGTCAACACTGAAGCTTTCTTT
CASSSGTVNTEAFF
>-|TRBV25-1|-|TRBJ1-1
TGTGCCAGCAGTTCCCTTTCGAACACTGAAGCTTTCTTT
CASSSLSNTEAFF
>-|TRBV13|-|TRBJ2-1
TGTGCCAGCAGCTTAAACTCCCCCAATGAGCAGTTCTTC
CASSLNSPNEQFF
>-|TRBV5-4|TRBD2|TRBJ2-1
TGTGCCAGCAGCTTCGGCGGGAGTTCCTACAATGAGCAGTTCTTC
CASSFGGSSYNEQFF
>once|TRBV6-2/TRBV6-3|-|TRBJ2-1
TGTGCCAGCAGTTACGAGACTAGTTACAATGAGCAGTTCTTC
CASSYETSYNEQFF
>-|TRBV28|-|TRBJ1-5
TGTGCCAGCAGTCCCGCCGGCGGCAGGGTCAATCAGCCCCAGCATTTT
CASSPAGGRVNQPQHF
>-|TRBV27|TRBD1|TRBJ1-1
TGTGCCAGCAGTTTAGACAGGGGGTTTGTCACTGAAGCTTTCTTT
CASSLDRGFVTEAFF
>-|TRBV28|TRBD1|TRBJ1-2
TGTGCCAGCACCCGACAGGGGGCGGAGTATGGCTACACCTTC
CASTRQGAEYGYTF
>-|TRBV20-1|TRBD1|TRBJ2-7
TGCAGTGCTAGTTCTACTCGGGGGACAGGGTTCTACGAGCAGTACTTC
CSASSTRGTGFYEQYF
>-|TRBV24-1|TRBD1|TRBJ2-7
TGTGCCACCAGTGATCCGGGGACAGGGGTCTACGAGCAGTACTTC
CATSDPGTGVYEQYF
>-|TRBV6-1|-|TRBJ1-1
TGTGCCAGCAGTGAACGGACAGATACTGAAGCTTTCTTT
CASSERTDTEAFF
>-|TRBV18|-|TRBJ1-2
TGTGCCAGCTCACCAAATGGGCAGGGGAAAGGCTACACCTTC
CASSPNGQGKGYTF
>-|TRBV11-3|-|TRBJ1-1
TGTGCCAGCAGCTTAGCGTCTGTCAACACTGAAGCTTTCTTT
CASSLASVNTEAFF
>-|TRBV5-1|TRBD2|TRBJ2-1
TGCGCCAGCAGCCCTACTAGCGGAACCCACAATGAGCAGTTCTTC
CASSPTSGTHNEQFF
>-|TRBV3-1/TRBV3-2|-|TRBJ2-7
TGTGCCAGCAGCCAAGTATATGGGCCCTCCTACGAGCAGTACTTC
CASSQVYGPSYEQYF
>-|TRBV2|-|TRBJ1-5
TGTGCCAGCAGTGATCGGCGTCCGGGGCAGCCCCAGCATTTT
CASSDRRPGQPQHF
>-|TRBV28|TRBD2|TRBJ2-1
TGTGCCAGCAGCCTCCTTAGGAGCGGGAGGCATAGAGAGCAGTTCTTC
CASSLLRSGRHREQFF
>-|TRBV13|TRBD2|TRBJ2-1
TGTGCCAGCAGCCTGTCAGGGGGACTAGCGTCATACTCCTACAATGAGCAGTTCTTC
CASSLSGGLASYSYNEQFF
>-|TRBV28|-|TRBJ2-7
TGTGCCAGCAGTTTGATCGGAGGGGGCAATTACGAGCAGTACTTC
CASSLIGGGNYEQYF
>once|TRBV12-3/TRBV12-4|-|TRBJ2-3
TGTGCCAGCAGTTTGAATACGGGAGATACGCAGTATTTT
CASSLNTGDTQYF
>-|TRBV28|-|TRBJ1-2
TGTGCCAGCAGTTTGAGAGCCTTCTATGGCTACACCTTC
CASSLRAFYGYTF
>-|TRBV7-2|TRBD1|TRBJ2-5
TGTGCCAGCAGCTATCCCGACAGGGGGAGACCCCAGTACTTC
CASSYPDRGRPQYF
>-|TRBV2|TRBD1|TRBJ2-7
TGTGCCAGCAGTGCGGACAGGGGAGACCACGAGCAGTACTTC
CASSADRGDHEQYF
>-|TRBV14|-|TRBJ1-6
TGTGCCAGCAGCCAGGAGACCCATAATTCACCCCTCCACTTT
CASSQETHNSPLHF
>-|TRBV6-5|TRBD1|TRBJ1-2
TGTGCCAGCAGTTACCGCGGGACAGGGATGGGCTACACCTTC
CASSYRGTGMGYTF